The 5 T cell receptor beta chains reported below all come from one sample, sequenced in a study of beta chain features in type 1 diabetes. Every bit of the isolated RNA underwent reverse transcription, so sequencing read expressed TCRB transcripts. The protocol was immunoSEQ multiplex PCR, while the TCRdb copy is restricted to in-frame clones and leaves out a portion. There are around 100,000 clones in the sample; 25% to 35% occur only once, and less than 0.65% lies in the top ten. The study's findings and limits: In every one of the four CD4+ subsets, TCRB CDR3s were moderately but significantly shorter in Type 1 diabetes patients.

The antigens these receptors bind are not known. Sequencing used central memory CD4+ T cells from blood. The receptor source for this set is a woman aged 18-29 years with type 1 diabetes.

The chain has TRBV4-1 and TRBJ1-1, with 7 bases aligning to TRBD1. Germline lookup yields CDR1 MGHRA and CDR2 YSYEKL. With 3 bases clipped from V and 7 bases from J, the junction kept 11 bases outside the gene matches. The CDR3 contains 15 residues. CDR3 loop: CASSHPQGSTNEAFF. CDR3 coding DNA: TGCGCCAGCAGCCACCCACAGGGGTCTACGAATGAAGCTTTCTTT.

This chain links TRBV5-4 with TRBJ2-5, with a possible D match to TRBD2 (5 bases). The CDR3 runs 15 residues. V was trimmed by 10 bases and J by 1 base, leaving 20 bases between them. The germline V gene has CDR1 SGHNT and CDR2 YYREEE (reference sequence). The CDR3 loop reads CAGWTRSGSQETQYF. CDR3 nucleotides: TGTGCCGGATGGACTCGCTCTGGGTCCCAAGAGACCCAGTACTTC.

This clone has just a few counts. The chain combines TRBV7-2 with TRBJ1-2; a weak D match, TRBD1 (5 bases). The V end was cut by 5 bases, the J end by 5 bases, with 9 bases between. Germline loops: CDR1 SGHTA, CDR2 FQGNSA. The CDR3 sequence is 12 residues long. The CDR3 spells CASSEDSYGYTF. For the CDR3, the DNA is TGTGCCAGCAGCGAAGACAGTTATGGCTACACCTTC.

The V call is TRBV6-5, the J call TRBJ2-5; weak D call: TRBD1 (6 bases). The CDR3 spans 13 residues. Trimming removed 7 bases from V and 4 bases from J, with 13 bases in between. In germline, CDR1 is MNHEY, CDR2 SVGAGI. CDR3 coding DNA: TGTGCCAGCACTAACAGGGCCCGAGAGACCCAGTACTTC. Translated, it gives CASTNRARETQYF.

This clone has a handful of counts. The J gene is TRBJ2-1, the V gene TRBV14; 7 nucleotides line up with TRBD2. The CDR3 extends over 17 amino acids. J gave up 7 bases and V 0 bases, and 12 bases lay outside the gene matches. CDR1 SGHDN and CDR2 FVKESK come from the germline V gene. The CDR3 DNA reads TGTGCCAGCAGCCAAGATCTTTTTGGGGGGGGAACGAATGAGCAGTTCTTC. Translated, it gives CASSQDLFGGGTNEQFF.